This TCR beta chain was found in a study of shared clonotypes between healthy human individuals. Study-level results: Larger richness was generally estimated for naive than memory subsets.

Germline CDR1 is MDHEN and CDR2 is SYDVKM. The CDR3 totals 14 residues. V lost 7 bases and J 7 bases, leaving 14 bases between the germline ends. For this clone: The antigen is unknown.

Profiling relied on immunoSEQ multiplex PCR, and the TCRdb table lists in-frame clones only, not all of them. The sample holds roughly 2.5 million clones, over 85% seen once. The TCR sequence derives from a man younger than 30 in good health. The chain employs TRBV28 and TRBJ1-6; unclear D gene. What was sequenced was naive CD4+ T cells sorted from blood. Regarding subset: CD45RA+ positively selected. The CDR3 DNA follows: TGTGCCAGCAACCCCCGCCTTGGGAATTCACCCCTCCACTTT. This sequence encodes CASNPRLGNSPLHF.